What follows are 32 T cell receptor beta chains derived from one specimen sequenced in a study of T cells in Graves' hyperthyroidism and ophthalmopathy. RNA transcripts gave rise to amplified TCR beta CDR3 regions. The primer set for the first-round RT-PCR of the TCR CDR3 was HTBI. Each CDR3 protein gets one entry after TCRdb re-called the multiplex PCR reads with MiXCR. The sample lists hundreds of thousands of distinct CDR3 sequences, less than 15% occurring once. Sequencing was performed on blood. The receptors were gathered from a middle-aged woman with Graves' hyperthyroidism.

The chain carries TRBV20-1 and TRBJ2-1; TRBD2 matches 11 bases. Germline V gene lookup returns CDR1 DFQATT and CDR2 SNEGSKA (reference sequence). The CDR3 has 16 amino acids. Germline trimming cut 2 bases from V and 4 bases from J; bases unmatched to any gene: 7. Written as DNA, the CDR3 is TGCAGTGCTAGAACGACTACTAGCGGGGGTTACAATGAGCAGTTCTTC. This encodes CSARTTTSGGYNEQFF.

This clonotype has just a few counts. This rearrangement joins TRBV5-6 to TRBJ2-2, with 8 bases lining up with TRBD2. This CDR3 is built from 15 residues. With 3 bases clipped from V and 4 bases from J, the junction kept 5 bases outside the gene matches. The V gene's germline CDR1 is SGHDT and CDR2 YYEEEE. The CDR3 coding sequence is TGTGCCAGCAGCTCTCCGGGAGGGCTCACCGGGGAGCTGTTTTTT. It yields the protein CASSSPGGLTGELFF.

This clonotype has just a few counts. The genes are TRBV24-1 and TRBJ2-2; TRBD1 matches 7 bases. The trim removed 1 base at V and 3 bases at J, leaving 19 bases unmatched. CDR3 length equals 21 residues. CDR1 is KGHDR and CDR2 is SFDVKD in the germline V gene. CDR3 protein: CATSDLGVRDRDLWYTGELFF. For the CDR3, the DNA is TGTGCCACCAGTGATTTAGGGGTCCGGGACAGAGACCTGTGGTACACCGGGGAGCTGTTTTTT.

This clonotype showed up many times. This chain links TRBV12-3 or TRBV12-4 with TRBJ2-1; a weak D match, TRBD1 (6 bases). CDR3 length equals 14 residues. The V end was cut by 6 bases, the J end by 4 bases, with 13 bases between. Written as DNA, the CDR3 is TGTGCCAGCAGCTCCAGGGGTGGGTACAATGAGCAGTTCTTC. This codes for CASSSRGGYNEQFF.

The chain links TRBV10-3 to TRBJ1-2; 7 bases line up with TRBD1. Germline trimming cut 6 bases from V and 6 bases from J; bases unmatched to any gene: 7. This CDR3 has 13 residues. Germline values: CDR1 ENHRY, CDR2 SYGVKD. CDR3 nucleotide sequence: TGTGCCATCAGCCCCGACAGGGAACATGGCTACACCTTC. This translates into CAISPDREHGYTF.

This clonotype was recorded at least ten times. The chain joins TRBV5-1 to TRBJ2-1, with D tentatively TRBD1 (6 bases). The CDR3 totals 13 residues. Trimming shortened V by 3 bases and J by 5 bases, and 9 bases separated the two germline ends. CDR1 is SGHRS, CDR2 YFSETQ, per germline. The CDR3 loop reads CASSWGQDNEQFF. DNA of the CDR3: TGCGCCAGCAGCTGGGGGCAAGACAATGAGCAGTTCTTC.

This clonotype appeared many times. The chain combines TRBV5-6 with TRBJ2-1; D uncertain. The germline gives CDR1 SGHDT, CDR2 YYEEEE. The V end lost 4 bases, the J end lost 8 bases, and 7 bases lay between the germline ends. The CDR3 runs 11 residues. The CDR3 sequence: CASSLSDEQFF. DNA for the CDR3: TGTGCCAGCAGCCTAAGTGATGAGCAGTTCTTC. Full variable domain (missing parts from reference TRBV5-6 and TRBJ2-1): DAGVTQSPTHLIKTRGQQVTLRCSPKSGHDTVSWYQQALGQGPQFIFQYYEEEERQRGNFPDRFSGHQFPNYSSELNVNALLLGDSALYLCASSLSDEQFFGPGTRLTVL.

The genes are TRBV10-2 and TRBJ2-7; D gene uncertain. Germline CDR1 WSHSY, CDR2 SAAADI. Trimming stripped 3 bases from V and 5 bases from J, with 8 bases between. CDR3 length: 12 residues. The CDR3 spells CASSENSHEQYF. The CDR3, as DNA: TGCGCCAGCAGTGAAAATAGCCACGAGCAGTACTTC.

This clonotype was found a few times. CDR3 in DNA: TGCAGCCAGAAAGGAGGGTACCAAGAGACCCAGTACTTC. Translation: CSQKGGYQETQYF. The genes are TRBV20-1 and TRBJ2-5, with D possibly TRBD2 on 6 matching bases. The CDR3 covers 13 residues. The germline V gene has CDR1 DFQATT and CDR2 SNEGSKA (reference sequence).

As for this clonotype: Compared with germline, one end of the junction differs, possibly owing to a read error. V gene TRBV9 combines with J gene TRBJ2-1; D unclear. Germline V gene lookup returns CDR1 SGDLS and CDR2 YYNGEE. This CDR3 is 15 amino acids long. The CDR3 spells CTSSVASQTYNEQFF. The CDR3 nucleotides read TGTACCAGCAGCGTAGCTAGTCAGACCTACAATGAGCAGTTCTTC.

The rearrangement links TRBV10-1 to TRBJ2-3; D is unresolved. Trimming stripped 2 bases from V and 3 bases from J, with 6 bases between. CDR3 length: 13 residues. CDR1 and CDR2 (germline): WNHNN, SYGVQD (reference sequence). CDR3 loop: CASSEPTTDTQYF. DNA for the CDR3: TGCGCCAGCAGTGAGCCGACGACAGATACGCAGTATTTT.

There are many counts of this clonotype. This sequence joins TRBV2 and TRBJ1-5, with a tentative D call TRBD1 (6 bases). The ends were cut back, 6 bases at V and 1 base at J, with 13 bases in the middle. CDR1 and CDR2 from the germline V gene are SNHLY and FYNNEI. The CDR3 runs 15 residues. In DNA, the CDR3 is TGTGCCAGCAGCTCACAGGGTATAAGCAATCAGCCCCAGCATTTT. This codes for CASSSQGISNQPQHF.

Comments on this clonotype: This clone may be a read error of a much larger clone one base away. The CDR3 loop reads CASSLGDRGAYNEQFF. CDR3 DNA sequence: TGTGCCAGCAGTTTAGGGGACAGGGGGGCCTACAATGAGCAGTTCTTC. The chain links TRBV12-3 or TRBV12-4 to TRBJ2-1; 11 bases map to TRBD1. V was pared by 1 base and J by 2 bases, with 1 base of the junction left unmatched. The CDR3 is 16 residues long.

The chain combines TRBV29-1 with TRBJ2-4; TRBD1 aligns across 7 bases. Germline CDR1 and CDR2: SQVTM and ANQGSEA. Trimming at V came to 7 bases and at J to 5 bases, leaving 8 bases not matched to a gene. The CDR3 sequence is 13 residues long. The CDR3 is CSALTGNQNIQYF. CDR3 DNA: TGCAGCGCCCTGACAGGGAACCAAAACATTCAGTACTTC.

This chain links TRBV14 with TRBJ2-7; D is uncertain. Germline V CDR1 and CDR2: SGHDN, FVKESK. Trimming cost V 3 bases and J 2 bases, with 8 bases left between them. CDR3 size: 13 residues. The CDR3 loop reads CASSHWDTYEQYF. Written as DNA, the CDR3 is TGTGCCAGCAGCCATTGGGATACCTACGAGCAGTACTTC.

As to this clonotype: A much larger clone lies a single base off, so this may be a read error. This rearrangement joins TRBV20-1 to TRBJ2-2, with D perhaps being TRBD1 or TRBD2 (5 bases each). The CDR3 has 15 residues. The V gene's germline CDR1 is DFQATT and CDR2 SNEGSKA (reference sequence). This chain's CDR3 is CSAKSLGAATGELLF. The CDR3 bases are TGCAGTGCTAAGTCGTTAGGGGCGGCCACCGGGGAGCTGCTTTTT.

This clonotype was seen ten or more times. The CDR3 reads CASSVFTGGYENTEAFF. CDR3 in DNA: TGTGCCAGCAGCGTATTTACAGGGGGCTATGAGAACACTGAAGCTTTCTTT. The chain combines TRBV11-2 with TRBJ1-1; 9 bases map to TRBD1. Per germline, CDR1 SGHAT and CDR2 FQNNGV. V gave up 5 bases and J gave up 1 base; unmatched junction bases: 11. CDR3 size: 17 residues.

This clonotype has a handful of counts. The rearrangement uses TRBV7-8 and TRBJ2-4; 7 positions agree with TRBD1. The CDR3 totals 15 residues. V was clipped by 5 bases and J by 1 base; unmatched bases: 5. Germline lookup yields CDR1 SGHVS and CDR2 FQNEAQ. As DNA, the CDR3 is TGTGCCAGCAGCGGACCGGACAGGGCCAAAAACATTCAGTACTTC. The encoded protein is CASSGPDRAKNIQYF.

This clonotype was picked up many times. The chain joins TRBV5-1 to TRBJ2-7; perhaps TRBD1 as D (5 bases). This CDR3 contains 14 residues. The germline V gene has CDR1 SGHRS and CDR2 YFSETQ. V was shortened by 0 bases and J by 9 bases, with 16 bases between the two germline ends. Written as DNA, the CDR3 is TGCGCCAGCAGCTTGGACTTGACAGACATGGGGCAGTACTTC. This encodes CASSLDLTDMGQYF.

Worth noting for this clonotype: A much more abundant neighbour one base away suggests this may be a read error. The genes are TRBV18 and TRBJ1-3; D gene uncertain. Germline values: CDR1 KGHSH, CDR2 LQKENI. Trimming pared 3 bases from V and 0 bases from J, leaving 12 bases between. CDR3 size: 16 residues. CDR3 nucleotide sequence: TGTGCCAGCTCACCGAACCGTACGGGCTCTGGAAACACCATATATTTT. Translation: CASSPNRTGSGNTIYF.

In its sample, this clonotype was seen many times. The chain carries TRBV28 and TRBJ2-3, with no clear D. The CDR3 totals 16 residues. In germline, CDR1 is MDHEN, CDR2 SYDVKM. V lost 6 bases, J lost 0 bases, and 16 bases lay in between. The CDR3 DNA is TGTGCCAGCAGGACCAGGTCTACGGGTAGCACAGATACGCAGTATTTT. It is translated as CASRTRSTGSTDTQYF.

The sample holds many counts of this clonotype. The V and J genes are TRBV11-2 and TRBJ2-3; TRBD2 is a possible D gene (5 bases). Germline V CDR1 and CDR2: SGHAT, FQNNGV. The CDR3 is made up of 13 amino acids. V lost 7 bases, J lost 6 bases, and 14 bases lay in between. The CDR3 coding sequence is TGTGCCAGCACTTTAATGGGCGGGGATACGCAGTATTTT. It specifies CASTLMGGDTQYF.

This clonotype was seen ten or more times. The chain employs TRBV27 and TRBJ1-3; D unresolved. This CDR3 has 15 residues. CDR1 MNHEY and CDR2 SMNVEV come from the germline V gene (reference sequence). Trimming stripped 5 bases from V and 0 bases from J, with 11 bases between. The CDR3 DNA reads as TGTGCCAGCAGTCCAGGACTCAACTCTGGAAACACCATATATTTT. Its protein product is CASSPGLNSGNTIYF.

This clonotype was seen more than once but under ten times. Here the CDR3 DNA reads TGTGCCAGCAGCGGACAGGGCCAACTCGGGGAGCTGTTTTTT. The encoded protein is CASSGQGQLGELFF. The rearrangement joins TRBV9 to TRBJ2-2, with TRBD1 identical over 7 bases. There are 14 residues in the CDR3. CDR1 is SGDLS and CDR2 is YYNGEE in the germline V gene. V was pared by 3 bases and J by 7 bases, with 6 bases of the junction left unmatched.

The chain couples TRBV19 to TRBJ2-2; 9 positions agree with TRBD1. V dropped 7 bases and J dropped 4; count of bases not matched to a gene: 4. The CDR3 totals 14 residues. The germline V gene has CDR1 LNHDA and CDR2 SQIVND (reference sequence). As DNA, the CDR3 is TGTGCCAGTAATCGGGACAGGGCCACCGGGGAGCTGTTTTTT. This sequence encodes CASNRDRATGELFF.

The chain employs TRBV29-1 and TRBJ2-7; D gene uncertain. Germline V lookup: CDR1 SQVTM, CDR2 ANQGSEA. The CDR3 has 15 residues. V was trimmed by 6 bases and J by 4 bases, leaving 22 bases between them. The DNA of the CDR3 is TGCAGCGTGGCCCGCAGACTCCCCAAAAGATACGAGCAGTACTTC. Translation: CSVARRLPKRYEQYF.

This clonotype appeared a single time. The genes are TRBV10-3 and TRBJ2-7; 10 nucleotides align to TRBD2. This CDR3 is 16 amino acids long. V gave up 0 bases and J gave up 2 bases; unmatched junction bases: 4. The germline gives CDR1 ENHRY, CDR2 SYGVKD. The CDR3 spells CAISESRTSGAYEQYF. CDR3 DNA: TGTGCCATCAGTGAGTCCCGGACTAGCGGAGCCTACGAGCAGTACTTC.

In this sample, this clonotype turned up many times. The DNA of the CDR3 is TGTGCCAGCTCACCACCGGATAGGACTAGGCCGTTCAATGAGCAGTTCTTC. Amino acid sequence: CASSPPDRTRPFNEQFF. The rearrangement links TRBV18 to TRBJ2-1; 7 bases align to TRBD2. Germline V gene data show CDR1 as KGHSH and CDR2 as LQKENI. With V trimmed by 0 bases and J by 6 bases, 11 bases remained unmatched. The CDR3 contains 17 residues.

This clonotype showed up many times. The chain recombines TRBV5-1 with TRBJ2-3, with unresolved D. Trimming took 3 bases from V and 0 from J, leaving 5 bases between them. Looked up from germline, CDR1 is SGHRS and CDR2 is YFSETQ. The CDR3 extends over 13 amino acids. Written as DNA, the CDR3 is TGCGCCAGCAGCTCAATCAGCACAGATACGCAGTATTTT. Its translation: CASSSISTDTQYF.

The CDR3 sequence is CSAPEQGAKHEQYF. The CDR3 DNA follows: TGCAGTGCCCCAGAACAGGGGGCTAAACACGAGCAGTACTTC. The chain employs TRBV20-1 and TRBJ2-7; 9 positions match TRBD1. The CDR3 consists of 14 residues. With 6 bases clipped from V and 5 bases from J, the junction kept 11 bases outside the gene matches. The germline gives CDR1 DFQATT, CDR2 SNEGSKA (reference sequence).

This clonotype was counted ten times or more. This chain uses TRBV3-1 with TRBJ1-1, with D unclear. V lost 1 base and J lost 1, with 4 bases in between. The V gene's germline CDR1 is LGHDT and CDR2 YNNKEL (reference sequence). CDR3 size: 13 residues. DNA of the CDR3: TGTGCCAGCAGCCAAGGTGAGAACACTGAAGCTTTCTTT. This gives the protein CASSQGENTEAFF. Complete variable domain (other parts from reference TRBV3-1 and TRBJ1-1): DTAVSQTPKYLVTQMGNDKSIKCEQNLGHDTMYWYKQDSKKFLKIMFSYNNKELIINETVPNRFSPKSPDKAHLNLHINSLELGDSAVYFCASSQGENTEAFFGQGTRLTVV.

This clonotype came up many times. The genes are TRBV28 and TRBJ1-5; 11 positions agree with TRBD1. J gave up 6 bases and V 6 bases, and 7 bases lay outside the gene matches. The CDR3 length is 15 residues. The germline V gene encodes CDR1 MDHEN and CDR2 SYDVKM. CDR3 protein: CASSLIGTGGQPQHF. As DNA, the CDR3 is TGTGCCAGCAGCCTTATCGGGACAGGGGGTCAGCCCCAGCATTTT.